The 25 T cell receptor beta chains below come from one sample, sequenced in a study of T cell responses to AZD1222 COVID-19 vaccine. Profiled with immunoSEQ multiplex PCR; TCRdb holds only in-frame clones, not every one. Seen here are roughly 30,000 clones, roughly 90% observed once, and the top ten hold 1.3%. Sequences were derived from peripheral blood, sampled on day 0 of AZD1222 vaccination. These receptor sequences come from an adult in good health.

The gene calls are TRBV2 and TRBJ1-2; the D gene is possibly TRBD1 (6 bases). Germline values: CDR1 SNHLY, CDR2 FYNNEI. V lost 6 bases, J lost 2 bases, and 10 bases lay in between. The CDR3 sequence is 13 residues long. This CDR3 reads CASRRDTNYGYTF. In nucleotides, the CDR3 is TGTGCCAGCAGAAGGGACACCAACTATGGCTACACCTTC. Looking up the rest from reference TRBV2 and TRBJ1-2 gives the full variable domain: EPEVTQTPSHQVTQMGQEVILRCVPISNHLYFYWYRQILGQKVEFLVSFYNNEISEKSEIFDDQFSVERPDGSNFTLKIRSTKLEDSAMYFCASRRDTNYGYTFGSGTRLTVV.

This chain joins TRBV7-9 and TRBJ1-2, with 8 bases lining up with TRBD1. Germline CDR1 SEHNR, CDR2 FQNEAQ (reference sequence). The CDR3 extends over 14 amino acids. Losses at the gene ends were 4 bases for V and 4 bases for J; bases not matched to a gene: 5. The CDR3 DNA reads as TGTGCCAGCAGCTCTATCAGGGGGCTCTATGGCTACACCTTC. This codes for CASSSIRGLYGYTF.

The rearrangement joins TRBV9 to TRBJ2-1; no firm D call. The CDR3 loop spans 14 amino acids. Germline CDR1 and CDR2: SGDLS and YYNGEE. V was trimmed by 0 bases and J by 8 bases, leaving 12 bases between them. In DNA, the CDR3 is TGTGCCAGCAGCGTAGGGTCCCTTGCGGATGAGCAGTTCTTC. Amino acid sequence: CASSVGSLADEQFF.

The gene calls are TRBV7-3 and TRBJ2-5, with D tentatively TRBD1 (6 bases). CDR3 length equals 15 residues. CDR1 SGHTA and CDR2 FQGTGA come from the germline V gene. Trimming removed 4 bases from V and 5 bases from J, with 17 bases in between. CDR3 sequence (DNA): TGTGCCAGCAGCTCTCACTCAGGGGCTGGGGAGACCCAGTACTTC. It is translated as CASSSHSGAGETQYF.

The genes are TRBV5-4 and TRBJ1-2; D is possibly TRBD1 (5 bases). CDR3 length: 13 amino acids. The germline V and J ends were trimmed by 4 bases and 6 bases, with 13 bases remaining between them. Germline V gene data show CDR1 as SGHNT and CDR2 as YYREEE (reference sequence). CDR3 DNA: TGTGCCAGCAGCCCGAGGTGGGGGGATGGCTACACCTTC. Translating it yields CASSPRWGDGYTF.

The rearrangement links TRBV5-4 to TRBJ2-3; D gene uncertain. The germline V and J ends were trimmed by 9 bases and 6 bases, with 14 bases remaining between them. Looked up from germline, CDR1 is SGHNT and CDR2 is YYREEE (reference sequence). CDR3 length: 12 amino acids. In DNA form, the CDR3 reads TGTGCCACCTCGGTATCGGCCGATACGCAGTATTTT. Translation gives CATSVSADTQYF.

V gene TRBV6-6 combines with J gene TRBJ2-3; D possibly corresponds to TRBD2 (6 bases). V was pared by 6 bases and J by 3 bases, with 19 bases between. The CDR3 is 16 residues long. Germline values: CDR1 MNHNY, CDR2 SVGAGI (reference sequence). CDR3 DNA: TGTGCCAGCAGCCTTATACCCGGGAGTAGGACAGATACGCAGTATTTT. Encoded protein: CASSLIPGSRTDTQYF.

The chain combines TRBV27 with TRBJ2-5; a possible D gene is TRBD1 (5 bases). CDR1 MNHEY and CDR2 SMNVEV come from the germline V gene (reference sequence). The V end lost 6 bases, the J end lost 5 bases, and 13 bases lay between the germline ends. The CDR3 extends over 13 amino acids. CDR3 in DNA: TGTGCCAGCAGGTCCACAGGCCCCGAGACCCAGTACTTC. Translated, it gives CASRSTGPETQYF.

The chain links TRBV6-5 to TRBJ2-1; 7 bases line up with TRBD2. Germline assignment: CDR1 MNHEY and CDR2 SVGAGI. This CDR3 contains 13 residues. The DNA of the CDR3 is TGTGCGGCGGGCGGGAGCCTCTACAATGAGCAGTTCTTC. It translates to CAAGGSLYNEQFF.

The rearrangement links TRBV5-1 to TRBJ1-6; D is uncertain. There are 16 residues in the CDR3. The germline V gene encodes CDR1 SGHRS and CDR2 YFSETQ. V lost 0 bases and J 0 bases, leaving 7 bases between the germline ends. CDR3 coding DNA: TGCGCCAGCAGCTTGGGGCAGCACTCCTATAATTCACCCCTCCACTTT. Amino acid sequence: CASSLGQHSYNSPLHF. Combining the CDR3 with reference TRBV5-1 and TRBJ1-6 gives the whole variable domain KAGVTQTPRYLIKTRGQQVTLSCSPISGHRSVSWYQQTPGQGLQFLFEYFSETQRNKGNFPGRFSGRQFSNSRSEMNVSTLELGDSALYLCASSLGQHSYNSPLHFGNGTRLTVT.

A single count supports this clone. This chain links TRBV20-1 with TRBJ1-2; TRBD1 aligns across 8 bases. This CDR3 contains 13 residues. From germline, CDR1 is DFQATT and CDR2 SNEGSKA (reference sequence). V trimming: 3 bases; J trimming: 4 bases; junction bases outside the gene matches: 4. CDR3 protein: CSASSGTGYGYTF. The DNA for the CDR3 is TGCAGTGCTAGTTCCGGGACAGGCTATGGCTACACCTTC.

For the CDR3, the DNA is TGTGCCAGCAGCTTAGGAGGGTCGGGGTACGAGCAGTACTTC. Translated: CASSLGGSGYEQYF. The chain employs TRBV13 and TRBJ2-7; weak D call: TRBD2 (5 bases). With 0 bases removed from V and 4 bases from J, the gap between germline ends came to 10 bases. The CDR3 sequence is 14 residues long. Germline lookup yields CDR1 PRHDT and CDR2 FYEKMQ (reference sequence).

The chain links TRBV2 to TRBJ2-1; 7 bases match TRBD1. CDR3 length equals 14 residues. Germline V lookup: CDR1 SNHLY, CDR2 FYNNEI. The V gene end was trimmed by 5 bases and the J gene end by 5 bases; junction bases not matched to a gene: 6. The chain's CDR3 is CASSRQGVDNEQFF. The CDR3 DNA follows: TGTGCCAGCAGTCGACAGGGTGTCGACAATGAGCAGTTCTTC. The whole variable domain, filled in from reference TRBV2 and TRBJ2-1, reads EPEVTQTPSHQVTQMGQEVILRCVPISNHLYFYWYRQILGQKVEFLVSFYNNEISEKSEIFDDQFSVERPDGSNFTLKIRSTKLEDSAMYFCASSRQGVDNEQFFGPGTRLTVL.

The CDR3, as DNA: TGTGCCAGCAGCTTAAATCCAGGAATGAACACTGAAGCTTTCTTT. Residues: CASSLNPGMNTEAFF. The chain employs TRBV7-2 and TRBJ1-1, with D uncertain. This CDR3 has 15 residues. Trimming pared 2 bases from V and 0 bases from J, leaving 10 bases between. Per the germline V gene, CDR1 is SGHTA and CDR2 is FQGNSA.

V gene TRBV5-4 combines with J gene TRBJ2-3, with a weak D call TRBD2 (5 bases). V was trimmed by 2 bases and J by 3 bases, leaving 22 bases between them. Germline CDR1 is SGHNT and CDR2 is YYREEE (reference sequence). There are 18 residues in the CDR3. The CDR3 protein is CASSFPLASRSATDTQYF. The CDR3 DNA sequence: TGTGCCAGCAGCTTCCCCCTTGCTAGCCGCTCTGCAACAGATACGCAGTATTTT.

V gene TRBV15 combines with J gene TRBJ2-7; the D gene is possibly TRBD2 (6 bases). Deletions cut 1 base from V and 3 bases from J, with 13 bases between. The CDR3 loop spans 15 amino acids. Looked up from germline, CDR1 is LNHNV and CDR2 is YYDKDF (reference sequence). CDR3 coding DNA: TGTGCCACCAGCAGAGGGCGGGGCGGACTCTACGAGCAGTACTTC. This codes for CATSRGRGGLYEQYF.

The chain recombines TRBV3-1 (or the pseudogene TRBV3-2) with TRBJ1-1; D is perhaps TRBD1 (6 bases). The CDR3 has 15 amino acids. Trimming pared 3 bases from V and 1 base from J, leaving 12 bases between. Germline-derived CDR1 and CDR2 are LGHDT and YNNKEL (reference sequence). DNA of the CDR3: TGTGCCAGCAGCCAGACAGACAGGCCGAACACTGAAGCTTTCTTT. It codes for CASSQTDRPNTEAFF.

The table lists this clone with a count of one. The chain employs TRBV30 and TRBJ1-1, with a possible D match to TRBD1 (6 bases). Germline CDR1 is GTSNPN and CDR2 is SVGIG (reference sequence). The CDR3 sequence is 15 residues long. Trimming took off 4 bases at V and 1 base at J, with 16 bases between the two ends. The CDR3 sequence: CAWTGFGGANTEAFF. The CDR3 DNA is TGTGCCTGGACCGGGTTCGGGGGGGCGAACACTGAAGCTTTCTTT.

The rearrangement joins TRBV4-1 to TRBJ2-1; 13 bases align to TRBD2. V was pared by 3 bases and J by 5 bases, with 1 base of the junction left unmatched. Germline V gives CDR1 MGHRA, CDR2 YSYEKL. CDR3 length: 15 amino acids. In nucleotides, the CDR3 is TGCGCCAGCAGCCAGGGACTAGCGGGGAACAATGAGCAGTTCTTC. It is translated as CASSQGLAGNNEQFF.

V and J are TRBV2 and TRBJ1-1; perhaps TRBD1 as D (6 bases). This CDR3 spans 18 amino acids. Germline CDR1 reads SNHLY; CDR2 reads FYNNEI. V dropped 2 bases and J dropped 0 bases, with 19 bases sitting between them. The CDR3 nucleotides are TGTGCCAGCAGTGAACGACAGACAGGAACACGGCTGAACACTGAAGCTTTCTTT. This codes for CASSERQTGTRLNTEAFF.

The chain is built from TRBV7-2 and TRBJ2-7; D uncertain. Trimming removed 1 base from V and 6 bases from J, with 10 bases in between. The CDR3 covers 13 residues. Germline V CDR1 and CDR2: SGHTA, FQGNSA. The CDR3 DNA sequence: TGTGCCAGCAGCTTAGAGGCTTTGCTCGAGCAGTACTTC. It translates to CASSLEALLEQYF.

The chain joins TRBV5-4 to TRBJ1-2; weak D call: TRBD1 (6 bases). Germline lookup yields CDR1 SGHNT and CDR2 YYREEE (reference sequence). This CDR3 is built from 14 residues. Trimming shortened V by 2 bases and J by 5 bases, and 13 bases separated the two germline ends. The CDR3 here is CASSFSTGAYGYTF. In DNA, the CDR3 is TGTGCCAGCAGCTTCTCGACAGGCGCTTATGGCTACACCTTC.

V gene TRBV11-3 combines with J gene TRBJ2-1; no reliable D call. CDR1 and CDR2 from the germline V gene are SGHNT and YENEEA. The CDR3 extends over 13 amino acids. Trimming stripped 2 bases from V and 9 bases from J, with 11 bases between. CDR3 nucleotides: TGTGCCAGCAGCTTATATGGAGCAATTGAGCAGTTCTTC. Protein: CASSLYGAIEQFF. Full variable domain (rest looked up from reference TRBV11-3 and TRBJ2-1): EAGVVQSPRYKIIEKKQPVAFWCNPISGHNTLYWYLQNLGQGPELLIRYENEEAVDDSQLPKDRFSAERLKGVDSTLKIQPAELGDSAVYLCASSLYGAIEQFFGPGTRLTVL.

This chain joins TRBV24-1 and TRBJ1-5, with TRBD1 identical over 9 bases. Germline loops: CDR1 KGHDR, CDR2 SFDVKD. The CDR3 has 16 residues. J was trimmed by 3 bases and V by 7 bases; bases with no gene match: 9. CDR3 nucleotide sequence: TGTGCCACCAGCATGGGGGGGACAGGGAACAATCAGCCCCAGCATTTT. Translating gives CATSMGGTGNNQPQHF.

This chain connects TRBV18 to TRBJ1-2; a possible D gene is TRBD1 (6 bases). Germline V gives CDR1 KGHSH, CDR2 LQKENI. Between the trimmed V and J ends, which lost 2 bases and 1 base, there was a span of 14 bases. The CDR3 runs to 16 residues. The CDR3 spells CASSPSTGGLNYGYTF. In DNA form, the CDR3 reads TGTGCCAGCTCACCATCGACAGGCGGACTTAACTATGGCTACACCTTC. The whole variable domain, remainder taken from reference TRBV18 and TRBJ1-2, is NAGVMQNPRHLVRRRGQEARLRCSPMKGHSHVYWYRQLPEEGLKFMVYLQKENIIDESGMPKERFSAEFPKEGPSILRIQQVVRGDSAAYFCASSPSTGGLNYGYTFGSGTRLTVV.